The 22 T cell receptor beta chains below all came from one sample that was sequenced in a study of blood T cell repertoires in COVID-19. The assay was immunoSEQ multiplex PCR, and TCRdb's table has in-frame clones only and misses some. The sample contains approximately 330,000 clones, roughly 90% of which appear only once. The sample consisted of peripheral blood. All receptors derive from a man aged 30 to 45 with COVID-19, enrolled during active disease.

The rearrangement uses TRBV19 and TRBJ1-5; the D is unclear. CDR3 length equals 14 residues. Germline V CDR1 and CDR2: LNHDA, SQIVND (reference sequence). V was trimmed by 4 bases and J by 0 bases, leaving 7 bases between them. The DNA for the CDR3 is TGTGCCAGTAGTAGAGGGAGTAGCAATCAGCCCCAGCATTTT. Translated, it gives CASSRGSSNQPQHF.

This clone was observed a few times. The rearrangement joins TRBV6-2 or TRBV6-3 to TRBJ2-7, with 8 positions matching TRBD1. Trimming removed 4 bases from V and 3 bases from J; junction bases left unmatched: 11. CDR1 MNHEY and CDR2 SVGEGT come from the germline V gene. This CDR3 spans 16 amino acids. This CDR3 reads CASSSTSGTGSYEQYF. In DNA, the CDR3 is TGTGCCAGCAGTTCCACCTCCGGGACAGGAAGCTACGAGCAGTACTTC.

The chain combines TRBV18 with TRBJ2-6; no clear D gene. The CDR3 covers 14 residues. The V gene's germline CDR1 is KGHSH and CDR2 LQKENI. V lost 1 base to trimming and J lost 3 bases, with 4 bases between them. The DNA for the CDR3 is TGTGCCAGCTCACCACTCGGTGGGGCCAACGTCCTGACTTTC. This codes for CASSPLGGANVLTF.

The CDR3 bases are TGTGCCAGCAGCTTAGTTGGGGGAACGGGACAGGGGGTGACCCAGTACTTC. Translating it yields CASSLVGGTGQGVTQYF. The chain has TRBV7-2 and TRBJ2-5; 11 bases align to TRBD1. With 1 base clipped from V and 7 bases from J, the junction kept 11 bases outside the gene matches. From germline, CDR1 is SGHTA and CDR2 FQGNSA. The CDR3 length is 17 residues.

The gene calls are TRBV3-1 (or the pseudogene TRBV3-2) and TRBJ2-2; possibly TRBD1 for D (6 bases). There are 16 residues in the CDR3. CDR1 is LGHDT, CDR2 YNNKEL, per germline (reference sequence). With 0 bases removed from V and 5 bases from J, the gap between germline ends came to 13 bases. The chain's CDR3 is CASSQDERTVTGELFF. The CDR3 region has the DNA TGTGCCAGCAGCCAAGATGAGCGGACAGTTACCGGGGAGCTGTTTTTT.

In DNA form, the CDR3 reads TGTGCCAGCAGTCCGGGACAGTACTCCTACGAGCAGTACTTC. This encodes CASSPGQYSYEQYF. The chain uses TRBV6-2 or TRBV6-3 and TRBJ2-7; 7 nucleotides line up with TRBD1. The CDR3 consists of 14 residues. Germline CDR1 reads MNHEY; CDR2 reads SVGEGT. The trim removed 5 bases at V and 0 bases at J, leaving 4 bases unmatched.

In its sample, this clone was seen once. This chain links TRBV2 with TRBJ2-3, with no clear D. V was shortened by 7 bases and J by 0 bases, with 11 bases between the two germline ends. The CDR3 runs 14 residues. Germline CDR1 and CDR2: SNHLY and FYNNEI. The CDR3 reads CASKYILSTDTQYF. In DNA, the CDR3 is TGTGCCAGCAAGTATATACTCAGCACAGATACGCAGTATTTT.

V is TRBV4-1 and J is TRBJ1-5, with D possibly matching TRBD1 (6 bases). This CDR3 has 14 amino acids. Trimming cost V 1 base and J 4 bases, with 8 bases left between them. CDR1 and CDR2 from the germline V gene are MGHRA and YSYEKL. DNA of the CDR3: TGCGCCAGCAGCCAAGCCAGGGGAAATCAGCCCCAGCATTTT. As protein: CASSQARGNQPQHF.

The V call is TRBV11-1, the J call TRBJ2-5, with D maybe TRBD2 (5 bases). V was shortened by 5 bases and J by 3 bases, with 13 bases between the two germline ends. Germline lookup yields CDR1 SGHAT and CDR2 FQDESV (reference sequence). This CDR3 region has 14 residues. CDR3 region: CASSPPGSKETQYF. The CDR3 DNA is TGTGCCAGCAGCCCCCCGGGATCTAAAGAGACCCAGTACTTC.

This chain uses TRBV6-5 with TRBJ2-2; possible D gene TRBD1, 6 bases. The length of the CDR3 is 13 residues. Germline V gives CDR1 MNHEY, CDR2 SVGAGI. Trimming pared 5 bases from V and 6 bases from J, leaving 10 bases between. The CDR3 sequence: CASSINRAGELFF. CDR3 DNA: TGTGCCAGCAGTATTAACAGGGCCGGGGAGCTGTTTTTT.

CDR3 amino acids: CSVEGRDHYEQYF. The DNA for the CDR3 is TGCAGCGTTGAAGGCAGGGATCACTACGAGCAGTACTTC. V usage is TRBV29-1 and J usage is TRBJ2-7; TRBD1 is a possible D gene (5 bases). The germline gives CDR1 SQVTM, CDR2 ANQGSEA. This CDR3 is built from 13 residues. V was clipped by 1 base and J by 3 bases, with 10 bases between them.

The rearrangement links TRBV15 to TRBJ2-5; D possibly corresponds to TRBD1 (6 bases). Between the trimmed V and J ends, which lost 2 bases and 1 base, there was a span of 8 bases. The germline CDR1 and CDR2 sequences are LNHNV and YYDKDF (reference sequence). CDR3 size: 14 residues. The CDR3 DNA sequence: TGTGCCACCAGCAGAAGACAGGCCCAAGAGACCCAGTACTTC. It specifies CATSRRQAQETQYF. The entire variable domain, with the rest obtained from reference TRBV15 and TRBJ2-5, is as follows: DAMVIQNPRYQVTQFGKPVTLSCSQTLNHNVMYWYQQKSSQAPKLLFHYYDKDFNNEADTPDNFQSRRPNTSFCFLDIRSPGLGDTAMYLCATSRRQAQETQYFGPGTRLLVL.

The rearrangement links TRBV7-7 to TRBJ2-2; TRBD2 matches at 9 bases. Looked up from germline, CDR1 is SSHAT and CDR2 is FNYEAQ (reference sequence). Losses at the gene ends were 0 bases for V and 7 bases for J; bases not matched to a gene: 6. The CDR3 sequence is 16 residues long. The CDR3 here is CASSLAPGLANGELFF. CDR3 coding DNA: TGTGCCAGCAGCTTAGCCCCGGGACTAGCTAACGGGGAGCTGTTTTTT.

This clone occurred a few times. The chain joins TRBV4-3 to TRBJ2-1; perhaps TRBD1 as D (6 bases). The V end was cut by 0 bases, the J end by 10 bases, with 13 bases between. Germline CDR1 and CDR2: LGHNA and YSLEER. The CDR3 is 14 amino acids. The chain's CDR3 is CASSQDLDSREQFF. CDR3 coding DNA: TGCGCCAGCAGCCAAGATCTGGACAGCCGCGAGCAGTTCTTC.

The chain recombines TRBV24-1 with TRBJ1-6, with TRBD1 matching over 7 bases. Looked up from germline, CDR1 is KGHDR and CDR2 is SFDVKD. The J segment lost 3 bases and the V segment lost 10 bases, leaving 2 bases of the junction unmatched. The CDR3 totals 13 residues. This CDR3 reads CATQGFYNSPLHF. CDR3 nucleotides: TGTGCCACACAGGGGTTCTATAATTCACCCCTCCACTTT.

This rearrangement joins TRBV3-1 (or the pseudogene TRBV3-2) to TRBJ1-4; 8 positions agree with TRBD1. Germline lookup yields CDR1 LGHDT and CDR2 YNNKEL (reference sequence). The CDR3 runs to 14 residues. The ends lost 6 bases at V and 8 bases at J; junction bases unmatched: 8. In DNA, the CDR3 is TGTGCCAGCAGTCAGGGGGCAGTACGGGAAAAACTGTTTTTT. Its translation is CASSQGAVREKLFF.

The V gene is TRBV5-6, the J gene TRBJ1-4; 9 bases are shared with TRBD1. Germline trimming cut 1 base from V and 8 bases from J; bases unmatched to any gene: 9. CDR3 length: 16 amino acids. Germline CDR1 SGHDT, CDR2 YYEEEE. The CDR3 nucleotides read TGTGCCAGCAGCTTGCTTACAGGGGGCATGCGCGAAAAACTGTTTTTT. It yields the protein CASSLLTGGMREKLFF. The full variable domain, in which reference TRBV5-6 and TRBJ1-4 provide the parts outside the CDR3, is DAGVTQSPTHLIKTRGQQVTLRCSPKSGHDTVSWYQQALGQGPQFIFQYYEEEERQRGNFPDRFSGHQFPNYSSELNVNALLLGDSALYLCASSLLTGGMREKLFFGSGTQLSVL.

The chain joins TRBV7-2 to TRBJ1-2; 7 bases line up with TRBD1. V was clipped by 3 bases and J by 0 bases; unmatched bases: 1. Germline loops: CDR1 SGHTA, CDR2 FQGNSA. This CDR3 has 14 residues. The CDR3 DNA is TGTGCCAGCAGCTTTGGGACAGCTAACTATGGCTACACCTTC. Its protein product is CASSFGTANYGYTF. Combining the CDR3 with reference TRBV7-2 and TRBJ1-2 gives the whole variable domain GAGVSQSPSNKVTEKGKDVELRCDPISGHTALYWYRQSLGQGLEFLIYFQGNSAPDKSGLPSDRFSAERTGGSVSTLTIQRTQQEDSAVYLCASSFGTANYGYTFGSGTRLTVV.

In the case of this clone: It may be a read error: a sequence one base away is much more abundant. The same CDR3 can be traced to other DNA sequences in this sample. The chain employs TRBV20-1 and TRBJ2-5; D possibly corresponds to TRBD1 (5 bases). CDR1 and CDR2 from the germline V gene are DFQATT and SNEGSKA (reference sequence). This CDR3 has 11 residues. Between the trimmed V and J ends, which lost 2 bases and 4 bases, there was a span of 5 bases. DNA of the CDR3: TGCAGTGCTAGACAGGGAGAGACCCAGTACTTC. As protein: CSARQGETQYF.

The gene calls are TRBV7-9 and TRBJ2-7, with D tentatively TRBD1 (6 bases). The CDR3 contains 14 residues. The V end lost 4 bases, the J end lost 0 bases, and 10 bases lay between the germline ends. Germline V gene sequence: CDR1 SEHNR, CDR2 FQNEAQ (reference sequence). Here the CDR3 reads CASSYRGTSYEQYF. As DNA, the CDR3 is TGTGCCAGCAGCTATAGGGGGACCTCCTACGAGCAGTACTTC.

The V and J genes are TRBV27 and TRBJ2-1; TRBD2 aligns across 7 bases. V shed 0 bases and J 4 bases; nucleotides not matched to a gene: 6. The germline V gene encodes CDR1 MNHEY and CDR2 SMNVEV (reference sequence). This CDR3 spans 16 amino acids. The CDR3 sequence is CASSLSAGELYNEQFF. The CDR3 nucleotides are TGTGCCAGCAGTTTATCGGCGGGAGAATTGTACAATGAGCAGTTCTTC.

As DNA, the CDR3 is TGTGCCAGCAGGAACCAGAGGTATGGCTACACCTTC. It is translated as CASRNQRYGYTF. The V gene is TRBV27, the J gene TRBJ1-2; D gene ambiguous. CDR3 size: 12 residues. Germline values: CDR1 MNHEY, CDR2 SMNVEV (reference sequence). V was trimmed by 6 bases and J by 5 bases, leaving 10 bases between them.